This note documents a single T cell receptor beta chain sequence. This sample includes further DNA sequences coding for the same CDR3. Per the germline V gene, CDR1 is SGHVS and CDR2 is FNYEAQ. This CDR3 region has 12 residues. V lost 0 bases and J lost 5, with 4 bases in between. This record belongs to a study of shared clonotypes between healthy human individuals. The table came from immunoSEQ multiplex PCR; TCRdb's copy has only in-frame clones and leaves some out. The sample yields more than 2 million clones, 95% seen once. The sequencing input was naive CD4+ T cells sorted from blood. As to subset: CD45RA+ positively selected. The TCR originated in a man aged 18 to 29 in good health. The chain employs TRBV7-6 and TRBJ2-5, with no clear D. CDR3 residues: CASSLARETQYF. CDR3 nucleotides: TGTGCCAGCAGCTTAGCGAGGGAGACCCAGTACTTC. Looking up the rest from reference TRBV7-6 and TRBJ2-5 gives the full variable domain: GAGVSQSPRYKVTKRGQDVALRCDPISGHVSLYWYRQALGQGPEFLTYFNYEAQQDKSGLPNDRFSAERPEGSISTLTIQRTEQRDSAMYRCASSLARETQYFGPGTRLLVL.